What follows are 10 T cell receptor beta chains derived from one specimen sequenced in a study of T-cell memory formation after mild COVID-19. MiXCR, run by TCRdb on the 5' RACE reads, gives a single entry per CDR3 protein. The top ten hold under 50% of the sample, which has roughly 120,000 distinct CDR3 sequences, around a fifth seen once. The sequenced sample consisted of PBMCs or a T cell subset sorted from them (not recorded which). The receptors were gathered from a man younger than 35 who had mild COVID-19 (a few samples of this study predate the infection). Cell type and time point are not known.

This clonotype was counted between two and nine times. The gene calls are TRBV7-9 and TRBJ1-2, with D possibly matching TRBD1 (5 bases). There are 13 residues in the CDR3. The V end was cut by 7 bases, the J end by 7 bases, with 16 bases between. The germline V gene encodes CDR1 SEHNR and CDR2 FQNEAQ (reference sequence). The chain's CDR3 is CASNSGIRGGYTF. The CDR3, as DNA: TGTGCCAGCAACTCAGGGATAAGAGGTGGCTACACCTTC.

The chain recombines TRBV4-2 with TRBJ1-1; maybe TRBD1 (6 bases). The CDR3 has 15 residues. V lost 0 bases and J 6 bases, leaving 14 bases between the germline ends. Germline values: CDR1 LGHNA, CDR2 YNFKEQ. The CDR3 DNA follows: TGTGCCAGCAGCCAAGATGGGCAGGGGCGGCCTGAAGCTTTCTTT. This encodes CASSQDGQGRPEAFF.

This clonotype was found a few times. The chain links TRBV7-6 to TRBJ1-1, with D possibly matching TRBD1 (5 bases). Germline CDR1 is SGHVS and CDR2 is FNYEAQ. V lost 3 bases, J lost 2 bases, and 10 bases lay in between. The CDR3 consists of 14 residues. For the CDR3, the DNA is TGTGCCAGCAGCTTGGTTGGGGCCAACACTGAAGCTTTCTTT. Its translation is CASSLVGANTEAFF.

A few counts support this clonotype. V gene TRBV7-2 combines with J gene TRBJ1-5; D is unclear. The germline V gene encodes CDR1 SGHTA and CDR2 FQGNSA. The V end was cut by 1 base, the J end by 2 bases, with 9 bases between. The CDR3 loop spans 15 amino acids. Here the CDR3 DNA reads TGTGCCAGCAGCTTAGGTCAGCTCGGCAATCAGCCCCAGCATTTT. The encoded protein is CASSLGQLGNQPQHF.

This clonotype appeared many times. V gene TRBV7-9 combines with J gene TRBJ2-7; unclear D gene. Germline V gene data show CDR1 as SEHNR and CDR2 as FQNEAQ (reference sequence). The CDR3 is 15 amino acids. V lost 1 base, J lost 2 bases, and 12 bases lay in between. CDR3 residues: CASSLVGGGAYEQYF. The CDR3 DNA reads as TGTGCCAGCAGCTTAGTGGGTGGTGGGGCCTACGAGCAGTACTTC. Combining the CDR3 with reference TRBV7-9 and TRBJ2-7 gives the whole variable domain DTGVSQNPRHKITKRGQNVTFRCDPISEHNRLYWYRQTLGQGPEFLTYFQNEAQLEKSRLLSDRFSAERPKGSFSTLEIQRTEQGDSAMYLCASSLVGGGAYEQYFGPGTRLTVT.

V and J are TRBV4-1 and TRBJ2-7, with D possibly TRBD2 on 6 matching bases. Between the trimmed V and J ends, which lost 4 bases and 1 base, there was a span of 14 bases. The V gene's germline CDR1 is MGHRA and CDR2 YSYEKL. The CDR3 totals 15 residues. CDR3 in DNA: TGCGCCAGCAGCCGGAAAGCGGGCCCATCCTACGAGCAGTACTTC. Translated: CASSRKAGPSYEQYF.

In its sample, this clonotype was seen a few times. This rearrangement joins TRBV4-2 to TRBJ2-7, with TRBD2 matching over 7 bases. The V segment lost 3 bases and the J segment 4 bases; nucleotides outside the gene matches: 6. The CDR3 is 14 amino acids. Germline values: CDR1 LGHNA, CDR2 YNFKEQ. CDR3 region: CASSQYGTTYEQYF. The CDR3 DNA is TGTGCCAGCAGCCAGTACGGGACTACTTACGAGCAGTACTTC.

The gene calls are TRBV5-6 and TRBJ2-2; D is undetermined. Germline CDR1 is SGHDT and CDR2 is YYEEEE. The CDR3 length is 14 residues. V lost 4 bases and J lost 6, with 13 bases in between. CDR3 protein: CASSPGLRAGELFF. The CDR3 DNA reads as TGTGCCAGCAGCCCTGGATTGCGTGCCGGGGAGCTGTTTTTT.

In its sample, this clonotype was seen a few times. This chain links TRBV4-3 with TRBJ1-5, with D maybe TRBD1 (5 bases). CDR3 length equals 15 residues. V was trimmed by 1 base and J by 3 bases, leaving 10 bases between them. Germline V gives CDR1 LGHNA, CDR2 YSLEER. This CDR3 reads CASSQADSPNQPQHF. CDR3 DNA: TGCGCCAGCAGCCAAGCTGACAGCCCCAATCAGCCCCAGCATTTT.

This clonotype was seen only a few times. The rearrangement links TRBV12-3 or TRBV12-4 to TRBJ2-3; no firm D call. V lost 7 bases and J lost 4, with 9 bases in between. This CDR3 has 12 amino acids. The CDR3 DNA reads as TGTGCCAGCACTTATCTCCCAGATACGCAGTATTTT. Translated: CASTYLPDTQYF.